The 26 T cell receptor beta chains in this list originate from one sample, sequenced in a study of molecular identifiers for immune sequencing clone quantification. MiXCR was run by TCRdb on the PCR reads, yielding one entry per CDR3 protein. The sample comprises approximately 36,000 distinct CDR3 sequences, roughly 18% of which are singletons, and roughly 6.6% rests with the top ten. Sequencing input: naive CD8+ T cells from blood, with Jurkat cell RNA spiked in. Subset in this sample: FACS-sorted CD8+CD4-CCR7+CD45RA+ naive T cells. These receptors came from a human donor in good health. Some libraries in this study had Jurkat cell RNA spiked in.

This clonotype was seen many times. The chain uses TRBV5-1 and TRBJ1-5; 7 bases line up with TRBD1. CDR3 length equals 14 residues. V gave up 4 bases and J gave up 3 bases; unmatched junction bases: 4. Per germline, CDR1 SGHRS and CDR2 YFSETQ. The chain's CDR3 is CASSPGTDNQPQHF. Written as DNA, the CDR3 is TGCGCCAGCAGCCCTGGGACAGACAATCAGCCCCAGCATTTT.

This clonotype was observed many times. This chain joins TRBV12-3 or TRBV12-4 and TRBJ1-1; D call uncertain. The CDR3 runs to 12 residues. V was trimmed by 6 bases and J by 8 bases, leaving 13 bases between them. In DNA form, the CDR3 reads TGTGCCAGCAGACCGCCAGGAAACGAAGCTTTCTTT. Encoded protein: CASRPPGNEAFF.

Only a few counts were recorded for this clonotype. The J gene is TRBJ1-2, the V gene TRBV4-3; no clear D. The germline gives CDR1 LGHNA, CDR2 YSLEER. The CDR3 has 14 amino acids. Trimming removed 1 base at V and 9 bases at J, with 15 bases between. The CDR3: CASSQVEAGGSYTF. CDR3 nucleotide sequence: TGCGCCAGCAGCCAAGTTGAGGCAGGAGGGAGCTACACCTTC.

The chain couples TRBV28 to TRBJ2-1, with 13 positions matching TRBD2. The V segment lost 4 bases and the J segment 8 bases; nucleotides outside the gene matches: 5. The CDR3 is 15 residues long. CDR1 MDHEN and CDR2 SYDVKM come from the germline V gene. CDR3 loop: CASSSGLAGVDEQFF. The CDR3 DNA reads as TGTGCCAGCAGTTCCGGACTAGCGGGAGTAGATGAGCAGTTCTTC.

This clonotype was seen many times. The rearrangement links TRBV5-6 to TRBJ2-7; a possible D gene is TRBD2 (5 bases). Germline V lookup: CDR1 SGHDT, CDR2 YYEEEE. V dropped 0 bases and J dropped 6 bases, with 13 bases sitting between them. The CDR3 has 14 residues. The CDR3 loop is CASSLGSGFGEQYF. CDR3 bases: TGTGCCAGCAGCTTGGGGTCGGGATTCGGCGAGCAGTACTTC.

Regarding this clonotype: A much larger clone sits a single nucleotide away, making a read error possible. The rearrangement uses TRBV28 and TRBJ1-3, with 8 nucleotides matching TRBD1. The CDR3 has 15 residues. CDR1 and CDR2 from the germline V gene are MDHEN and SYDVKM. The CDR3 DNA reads TGTGCCAGTAGTGGACAGGGAAGGGGTGGAAACGCCATATATTTT. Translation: CASSGQGRGGNAIYF.

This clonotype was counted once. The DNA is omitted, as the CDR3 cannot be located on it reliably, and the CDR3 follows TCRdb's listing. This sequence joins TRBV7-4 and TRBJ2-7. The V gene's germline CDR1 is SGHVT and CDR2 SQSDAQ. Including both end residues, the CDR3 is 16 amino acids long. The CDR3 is CASYSCSRTGLYEQYF.

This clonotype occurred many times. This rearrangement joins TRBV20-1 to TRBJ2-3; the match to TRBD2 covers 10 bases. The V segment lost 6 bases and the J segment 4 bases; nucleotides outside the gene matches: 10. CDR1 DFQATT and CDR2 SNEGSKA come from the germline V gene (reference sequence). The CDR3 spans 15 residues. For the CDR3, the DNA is TGCAGTGCCACATCAGCGGGAGGGCCCTCAGATACGCAGTATTTT. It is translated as CSATSAGGPSDTQYF.

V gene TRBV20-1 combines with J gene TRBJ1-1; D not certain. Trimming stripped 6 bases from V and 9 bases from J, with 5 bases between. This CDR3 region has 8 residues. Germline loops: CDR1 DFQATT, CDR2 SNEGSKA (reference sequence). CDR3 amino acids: CSAAQAFF. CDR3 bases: TGCAGTGCGGCACAAGCTTTCTTT.

CDR3 nucleotide sequence: TGTGCCAGCAGCTGGGGACAGACATCCTACGAGCAGTACTTC. Translation gives CASSWGQTSYEQYF. This chain connects TRBV14 to TRBJ2-7, with 7 bases aligning to TRBD1. This CDR3 spans 14 amino acids. CDR1 is SGHDN and CDR2 is FVKESK in the germline V gene. After removal of 5 bases from V and 1 base from J, the junction contained 5 bases not matched to a gene.

CDR3 sequence (DNA): TGTGCCAGCTTTAAAGACATAACAGAAGAGACCCAGTACTTC. Its protein is CASFKDITEETQYF. The chain combines TRBV2 with TRBJ2-5; D uncertain. Germline V lookup: CDR1 SNHLY, CDR2 FYNNEI. Trimming removed 8 bases from V and 3 bases from J, with 16 bases in between. The CDR3 consists of 14 residues.

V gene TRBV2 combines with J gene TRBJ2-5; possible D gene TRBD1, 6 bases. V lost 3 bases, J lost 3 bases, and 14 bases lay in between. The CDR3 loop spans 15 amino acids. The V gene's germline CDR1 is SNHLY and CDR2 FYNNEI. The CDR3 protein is CASSDPGTIEETQYF. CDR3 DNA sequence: TGTGCCAGCAGTGATCCCGGGACAATAGAAGAGACCCAGTACTTC.

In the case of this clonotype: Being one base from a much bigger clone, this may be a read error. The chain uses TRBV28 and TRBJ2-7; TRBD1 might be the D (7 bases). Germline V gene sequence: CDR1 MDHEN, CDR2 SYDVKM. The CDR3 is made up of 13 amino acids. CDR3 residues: CASAHRGLGERYF. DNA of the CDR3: TGTGCCAGCGCACACAGGGGACTTGGGGAGCGGTACTTC.

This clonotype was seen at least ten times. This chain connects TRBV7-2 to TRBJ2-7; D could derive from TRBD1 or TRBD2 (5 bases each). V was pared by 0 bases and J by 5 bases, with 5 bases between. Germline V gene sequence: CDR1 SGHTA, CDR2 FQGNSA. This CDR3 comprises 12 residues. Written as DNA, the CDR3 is TGTGCCAGCAGCTTAGCGGGACACGAGCAGTACTTC. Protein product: CASSLAGHEQYF.

The CDR3 loop reads CSVDNPLRRDGGTYPNEQFF. The CDR3 nucleotides read TGCAGCGTTGACAACCCCTTGAGAAGGGACGGGGGTACGTACCCCAATGAGCAGTTCTTC. The gene calls are TRBV29-1 and TRBJ2-1, with a possible D match to TRBD2 (6 bases). Germline V gene sequence: CDR1 SQVTM, CDR2 ANQGSEA. The CDR3 totals 20 residues. The ends were cut back, 3 bases at V and 6 bases at J, with 33 bases in the middle.

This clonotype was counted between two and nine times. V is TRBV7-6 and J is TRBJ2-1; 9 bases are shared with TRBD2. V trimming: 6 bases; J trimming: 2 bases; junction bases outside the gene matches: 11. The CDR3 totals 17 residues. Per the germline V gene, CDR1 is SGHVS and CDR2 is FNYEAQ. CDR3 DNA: TGTGCCAGCAGTTTATCGATTATAGCGGGGGCCTACAATGAGCAGTTCTTC. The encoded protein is CASSLSIIAGAYNEQFF.

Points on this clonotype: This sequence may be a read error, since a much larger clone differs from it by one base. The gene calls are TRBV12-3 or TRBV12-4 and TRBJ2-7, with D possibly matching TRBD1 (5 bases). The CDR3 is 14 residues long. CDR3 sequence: CASSLGLLGPEKYF. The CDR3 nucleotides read TGTGCCAGCAGTTTAGGGCTCCTGGGGCCCGAGAAGTACTTC.

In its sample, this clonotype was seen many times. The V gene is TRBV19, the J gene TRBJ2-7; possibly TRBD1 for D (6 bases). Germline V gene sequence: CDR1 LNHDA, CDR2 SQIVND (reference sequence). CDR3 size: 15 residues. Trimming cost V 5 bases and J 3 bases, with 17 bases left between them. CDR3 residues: CASSFSTGTNYEQYF. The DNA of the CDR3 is TGTGCCAGTAGTTTCTCGACAGGAACCAACTACGAGCAGTACTTC.

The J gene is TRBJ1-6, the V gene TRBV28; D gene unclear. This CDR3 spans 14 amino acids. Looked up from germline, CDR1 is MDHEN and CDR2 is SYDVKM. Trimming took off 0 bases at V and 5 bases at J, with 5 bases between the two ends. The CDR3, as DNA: TGTGCCAGCAGTTTATGGGGAAATAATTCACCCCTCCACTTT. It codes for CASSLWGNNSPLHF.

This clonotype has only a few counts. The CDR3 loop reads CASSPPRGTDTQYF. Here the CDR3 DNA reads TGTGCCAGCAGCCCCCCGCGCGGGACAGATACGCAGTATTTT. The chain has TRBV9 and TRBJ2-3; possibly TRBD2 for D (5 bases). CDR1 is SGDLS and CDR2 is YYNGEE in the germline V gene. Trimming took 4 bases from V and 3 from J, leaving 12 bases between them. The length of the CDR3 is 14 residues.

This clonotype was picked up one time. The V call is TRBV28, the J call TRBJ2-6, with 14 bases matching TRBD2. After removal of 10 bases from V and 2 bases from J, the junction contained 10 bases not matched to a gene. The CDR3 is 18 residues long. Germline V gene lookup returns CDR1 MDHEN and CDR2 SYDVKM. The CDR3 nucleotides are TGTGCCACCGAGGGACTAGCGGGAGTATCACCTGGGGCCAACGTCCTGACTTTC. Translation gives CATEGLAGVSPGANVLTF.

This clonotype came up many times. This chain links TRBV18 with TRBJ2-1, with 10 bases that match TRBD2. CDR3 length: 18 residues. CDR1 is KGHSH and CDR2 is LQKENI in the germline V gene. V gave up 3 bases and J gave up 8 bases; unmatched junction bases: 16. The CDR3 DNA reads TGTGCCAGCTCACCCCTCCTGAGCGGGGTAGCGGGAGGCCATGAGCAGTTCTTC. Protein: CASSPLLSGVAGGHEQFF. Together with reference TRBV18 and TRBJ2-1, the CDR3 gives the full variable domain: NAGVMQNPRHLVRRRGQEARLRCSPMKGHSHVYWYRQLPEEGLKFMVYLQKENIIDESGMPKERFSAEFPKEGPSILRIQQVVRGDSAAYFCASSPLLSGVAGGHEQFFGPGTRLTVL.

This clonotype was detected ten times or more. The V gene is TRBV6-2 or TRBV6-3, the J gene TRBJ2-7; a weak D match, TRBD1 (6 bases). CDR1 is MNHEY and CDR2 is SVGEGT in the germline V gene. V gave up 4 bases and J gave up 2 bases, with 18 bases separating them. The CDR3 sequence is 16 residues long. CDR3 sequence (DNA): TGTGCCAGCAGTTTCAACCGGGACACGGGAACCTACGAGCAGTACTTC. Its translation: CASSFNRDTGTYEQYF.

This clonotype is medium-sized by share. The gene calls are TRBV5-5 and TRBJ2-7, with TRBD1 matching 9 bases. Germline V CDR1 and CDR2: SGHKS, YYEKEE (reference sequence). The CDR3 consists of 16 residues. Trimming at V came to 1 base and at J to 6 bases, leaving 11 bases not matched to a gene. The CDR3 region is CASSLLQGAFGGEQYF. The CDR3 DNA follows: TGTGCCAGCAGCTTGCTACAGGGGGCTTTCGGAGGCGAGCAGTACTTC.

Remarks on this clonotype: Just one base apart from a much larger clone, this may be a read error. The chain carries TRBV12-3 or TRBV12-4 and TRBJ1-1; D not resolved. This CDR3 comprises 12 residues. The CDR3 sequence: CVSSPSRTEAFF. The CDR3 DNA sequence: TGTGTCAGCAGTCCATCACGGACTGAAGCTTTCTTT.

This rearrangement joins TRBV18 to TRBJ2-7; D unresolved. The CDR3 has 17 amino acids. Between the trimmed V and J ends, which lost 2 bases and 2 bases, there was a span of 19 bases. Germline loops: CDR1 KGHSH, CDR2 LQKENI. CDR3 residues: CASSPSEETTDPYEQYF. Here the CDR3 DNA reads TGTGCCAGCTCACCAAGCGAAGAGACAACAGACCCCTACGAGCAGTACTTC. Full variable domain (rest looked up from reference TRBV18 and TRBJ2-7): NAGVMQNPRHLVRRRGQEARLRCSPMKGHSHVYWYRQLPEEGLKFMVYLQKENIIDESGMPKERFSAEFPKEGPSILRIQQVVRGDSAAYFCASSPSEETTDPYEQYFGPGTRLTVT.